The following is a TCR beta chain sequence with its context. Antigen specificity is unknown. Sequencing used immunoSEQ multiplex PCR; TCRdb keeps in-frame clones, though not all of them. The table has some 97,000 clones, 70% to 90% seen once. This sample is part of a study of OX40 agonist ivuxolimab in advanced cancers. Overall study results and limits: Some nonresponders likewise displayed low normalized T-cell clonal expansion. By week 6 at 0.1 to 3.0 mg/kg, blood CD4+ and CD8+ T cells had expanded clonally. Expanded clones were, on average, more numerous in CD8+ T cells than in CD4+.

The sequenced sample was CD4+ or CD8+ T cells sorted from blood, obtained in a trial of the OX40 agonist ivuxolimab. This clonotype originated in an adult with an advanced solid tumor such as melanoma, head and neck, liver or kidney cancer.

CDR3 loop: CASSWGSSGTYEQYF. CDR3 bases: TGCGCCAGCAGCTGGGGGTCTAGCGGGACTTACGAGCAGTACTTC. J is TRBJ2-7 and V is TRBV5-1; 9 bases align to TRBD2. After removal of 3 bases from V and 4 bases from J, the junction contained 8 bases not matched to a gene. Germline-derived CDR1 and CDR2 are SGHRS and YFSETQ. The CDR3 spans 15 residues.